This TCR beta chain stems from a study of blood T cells in healthy people across ages. Study as a whole: About one barcoded beta molecule was captured per two T cells (by template switching).

Russia was home to the donors, healthy Caucasian individuals aged roughly 6 to 95. The CDR3 has 18 amino acids. With 4 bases clipped from V and 2 bases from J, the junction kept 11 bases outside the gene matches. Note on this clonotype: The target antigen is unknown.

General study results and limits: Calculation of diversity from one million T cells yielded estimates considered to be underestimates.

With a J-beta primer mix and a sample-barcoded 5' primer, a second PCR ran about 7 to 12 cycles. Every cDNA was tagged by a template-switch adaptor with 12 random nucleotides. One entry per CDR3 protein results from TCRdb running MiXCR on the 5' RACE reads. The table shows 550,000 to 750,000 distinct CDR3 sequences, with roughly 21% occurring only once. This rearrangement joins TRBV12-3 or TRBV12-4 to TRBJ2-7; 13 nucleotides match TRBD2. The receptor was derived from a man between 65 and 80 years old in good health. Sequenced input: blood. CDR3 nucleotide sequence: TGTGCCAGCAGTTCTTACACACTAGCGGGAGGGCCAACCTACGAGCAGTACTTC. Translation gives CASSSYTLAGGPTYEQYF.